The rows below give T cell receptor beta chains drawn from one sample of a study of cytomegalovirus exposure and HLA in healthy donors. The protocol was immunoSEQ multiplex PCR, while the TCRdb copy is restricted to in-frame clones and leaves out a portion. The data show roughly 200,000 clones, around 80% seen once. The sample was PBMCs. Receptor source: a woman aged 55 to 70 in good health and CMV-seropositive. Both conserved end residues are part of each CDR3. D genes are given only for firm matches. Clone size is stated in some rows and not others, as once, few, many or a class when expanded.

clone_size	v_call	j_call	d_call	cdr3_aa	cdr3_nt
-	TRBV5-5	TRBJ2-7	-	CASSFVPGRQVDEQYF	TGTGCCAGCAGCTTCGTCCCGGGTCGACAGGTCGACGAGCAGTACTTC
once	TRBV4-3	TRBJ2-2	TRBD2	CASSQDRRGGRIGELFF	TGCGCCAGCAGCCAAGATAGGCGGGGGGGCCGCATCGGGGAGCTGTTTTTT
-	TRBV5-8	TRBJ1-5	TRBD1	CASSRDRGRNQPQHF	TGTGCCAGCAGCCGGGACAGGGGGAGAAATCAGCCCCAGCATTTT
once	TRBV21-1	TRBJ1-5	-	CASSRGTESTAQHF	TGTGCCAGCAGCAGGGGGACAGAGAGTACCGCCCAGCATTTT
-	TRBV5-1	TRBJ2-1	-	CASRRGNEQFF	TGCGCCAGCAGGCGGGGTAATGAGCAGTTCTTC
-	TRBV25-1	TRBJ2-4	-	CASSVGRQKNIQYF	TGTGCCAGCAGTGTTGGAAGACAGAAAAACATTCAGTACTTC
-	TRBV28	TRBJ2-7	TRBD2	CASSFLAGYEQYF	TGTGCCAGCAGTTTTTTAGCGGGCTACGAGCAGTACTTC
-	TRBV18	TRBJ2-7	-	CASSPSTRSSYEQYF	TGTGCCAGCTCACCCTCGACTAGGAGCTCCTACGAGCAGTACTTC
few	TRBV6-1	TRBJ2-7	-	CASSEALGQLYEQYF	TGTGCCAGCAGTGAAGCGTTAGGACAGCTCTACGAGCAGTACTTC
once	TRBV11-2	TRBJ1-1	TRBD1	CASSSGGRGVNTEAFF	TGTGCCAGCAGCTCTGGGGGCAGGGGGGTAAACACTGAAGCTTTCTTT
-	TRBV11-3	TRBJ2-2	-	CASTSTFLPPYTGELFF	TGTGCCAGCACCTCTACTTTCTTGCCTCCTTACACCGGGGAGCTGTTTTTT
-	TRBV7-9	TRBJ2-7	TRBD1	CASSLGDRDRYF	TGTGCCAGCAGCTTAGGGGACAGGGATCGGTACTTC
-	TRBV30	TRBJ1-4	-	CAWTQGRGEKLFF	TGTGCCTGGACACAGGGCCGAGGAGAAAAACTGTTTTTT
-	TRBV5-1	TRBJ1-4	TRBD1	CASSRTGGEEKLFF	TGCGCCAGCAGCCGGACAGGGGGCGAAGAAAAACTGTTTTTT
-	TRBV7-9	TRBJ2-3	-	CASRFGGHTDTQYF	TGTGCCAGCAGATTCGGGGGGCACACAGATACGCAGTATTTT
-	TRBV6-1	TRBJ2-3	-	CASSGGGGTDTQYF	TGTGCCAGCAGTGGAGGGGGGGGCACAGATACGCAGTATTTT
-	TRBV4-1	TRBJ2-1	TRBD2	CASSQGASGDNEQFF	TGCGCCAGCAGCCAAGGGGCTAGCGGAGACAATGAGCAGTTCTTC
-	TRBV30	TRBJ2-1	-	CASSRGSYNEQFF	TGTGCCTCCTCCCGGGGGTCCTACAATGAGCAGTTCTTC
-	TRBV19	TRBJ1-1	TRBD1	CASTLYGTGVMGTEAFF	TGTGCCAGCACACTATACGGGACAGGGGTGATGGGGACTGAAGCTTTCTTT
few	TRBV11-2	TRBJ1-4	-	CASSRGSFGEKLFF	TGTGCCAGCAGCAGAGGGAGTTTCGGTGAAAAACTGTTTTTT
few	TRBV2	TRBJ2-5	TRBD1	CASSANDRGQETQYF	TGTGCCAGCAGTGCTAACGACAGGGGCCAAGAGACCCAGTACTTC
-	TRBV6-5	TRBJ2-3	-	CASSPSLSTDTQYF	TGTGCCAGCAGCCCCAGTCTTAGCACAGATACGCAGTATTTT
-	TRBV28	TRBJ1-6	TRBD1	CASSPTGGAGSPLHF	TGTGCCAGCAGTCCCACAGGGGGCGCTGGGTCACCCCTCCACTTT
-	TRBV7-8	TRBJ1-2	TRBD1	CASSLLGGRGYGYTF	TGTGCCAGCAGCTTATTAGGGGGCAGGGGCTATGGCTACACCTTC
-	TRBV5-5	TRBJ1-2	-	CASSPNAYGYTF	TGTGCCAGCAGCCCTAATGCCTATGGCTACACCTTC
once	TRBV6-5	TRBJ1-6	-	CASSSGHRRTALHF	TGTGCCAGCAGTTCCGGACACCGCCGGACGGCCCTCCACTTT
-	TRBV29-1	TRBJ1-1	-	CSVTKVEAFF	TGCAGCGTGACTAAGGTTGAAGCTTTCTTT
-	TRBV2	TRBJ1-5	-	CASSESYSNQPQHF	TGTGCCAGCAGTGAATCGTATAGCAATCAGCCCCAGCATTTT
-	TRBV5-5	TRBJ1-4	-	CASKIGRGDEKLFF	TGTGCCAGCAAAATAGGCAGGGGAGATGAAAAACTGTTTTTT
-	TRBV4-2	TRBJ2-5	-	CASSQDGQASYQETQYF	TGTGCCAGCAGCCAAGACGGTCAGGCCTCGTACCAAGAGACCCAGTACTTC
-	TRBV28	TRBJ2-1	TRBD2	CASNPTSESSYNEQFF	TGTGCCAGCAATCCAACTAGCGAAAGCTCCTACAATGAGCAGTTCTTC
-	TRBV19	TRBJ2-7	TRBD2	CASSIGLAGGYEQYF	TGTGCCAGTAGTATTGGACTAGCGGGAGGCTACGAGCAGTACTTC
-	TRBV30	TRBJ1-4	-	CAWSVILNEKLFF	TGTGCCTGGAGTGTAATTCTTAATGAAAAACTGTTTTTT
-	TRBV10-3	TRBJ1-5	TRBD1	CAISQTGGQEPQHF	TGTGCCATCAGTCAGACAGGGGGACAGGAGCCCCAGCATTTT
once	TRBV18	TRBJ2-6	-	CASSLGGSGANVLTF	TGTGCCAGCTCACTGGGAGGCTCTGGGGCCAACGTCCTGACTTTC
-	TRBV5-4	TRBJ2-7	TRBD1	CASSEGQVIYEQYF	TGTGCCAGCAGCGAAGGACAGGTTATCTACGAGCAGTACTTC
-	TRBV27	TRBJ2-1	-	CASSLRSRGTSSYNEQFF	TGTGCCAGCAGTTTAAGGAGCCGGGGGACCAGCTCCTACAATGAGCAGTTCTTC
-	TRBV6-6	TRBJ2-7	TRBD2	CASSSQRGGSSEQYF	TGTGCCAGCAGTTCCCAGCGGGGGGGTTCATCCGAGCAGTACTTC
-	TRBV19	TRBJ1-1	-	CASSETGNTEAFF	TGTGCCAGTAGTGAAACAGGGAACACTGAAGCTTTCTTT
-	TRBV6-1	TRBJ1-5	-	CASSVAPSNQPQHF	TGTGCCAGCAGTGTTGCCCCTAGCAATCAGCCCCAGCACTTT
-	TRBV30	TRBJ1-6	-	CAWSIDLRNSPLHF	TGTGCCTGGAGTATTGACTTGAGGAATTCACCCCTCCACTTT
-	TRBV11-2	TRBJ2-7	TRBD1	CASSHGTGGPQSRQYF	TGTGCCAGCAGCCACGGGACAGGGGGCCCTCAATCAAGGCAGTACTTC
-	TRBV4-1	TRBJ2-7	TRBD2	CASSQDPSGLAGRAGEQYF	TGCGCCAGCAGCCAGGATCCTTCGGGACTAGCGGGACGAGCTGGAGAGCAGTACTTC
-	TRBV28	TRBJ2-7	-	CASSSDRSSYEQYF	TGTGCCAGCAGTTCCGACAGGAGCTCCTACGAGCAGTACTTC
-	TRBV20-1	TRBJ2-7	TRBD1	CSGTGASEQYF	TGCAGTGGGACAGGGGCGAGCGAGCAGTACTTC
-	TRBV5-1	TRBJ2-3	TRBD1	CASSASQGADTQYF	TGCGCCAGCAGCGCCTCGCAGGGGGCAGATACGCAGTATTTT
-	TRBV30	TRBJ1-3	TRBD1	CAWSPGQTGNTIYF	TGTGCCTGGAGCCCGGGACAGACTGGAAACACCATATATTTT
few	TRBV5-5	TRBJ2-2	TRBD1	CASSVPGTGGTGELFF	TGTGCCAGCAGCGTTCCCGGGACAGGGGGCACCGGGGAGCTGTTTTTT